Listed here are 8 T cell receptor beta chains from one sample, sequenced in a study of blood T cell repertoires in COVID-19. The method was immunoSEQ multiplex PCR; TCRdb's version includes in-frame clones alone and lacks a portion of them. This table holds around 250,000 clones, roughly 80% found once. The sample was PBMCs or T cells enriched from blood (not recorded which). The receptor set was obtained from a middle-aged man who had been exposed to COVID-19.

The chain has TRBV7-5 and TRBJ2-5; the table assigns TRBD2, which was not confirmed against the DNA. TRBV7-5 corresponds to a pseudogene. This CDR3 has 16 residues. CDR3 sequence reads: CVRSDTSGRGRETQYF. The CDR3 bases are TGTGTCAGAAGCGATACTAGCGGGAGGGGGAGAGAGACCCAGTACTTC.

The V and J genes are TRBV28 and TRBJ1-5; 8 nucleotides match TRBD1. The V and J ends lost 5 bases and 6 bases, in that order; junction bases with no gene match: 9. Germline assignment: CDR1 MDHEN and CDR2 SYDVKM. This CDR3 is 15 amino acids long. The CDR3 bases are TGTGCCAGCAGTGGGATAGGACAGGGCGGTCAGCCCCAGCATTTT. Amino acids: CASSGIGQGGQPQHF. Looking up the rest from reference TRBV28 and TRBJ1-5 gives the full variable domain: DVKVTQSSRYLVKRTGEKVFLECVQDMDHENMFWYRQDPGLGLRLIYFSYDVKMKEKGDIPEGYSVSREKKERFSLILESASTNQTSMYLCASSGIGQGGQPQHFGDGTRLSIL.

This clone was observed a few times. J is TRBJ1-1 and V is TRBV6-4; unclear D gene. The germline gives CDR1 MRHNA, CDR2 SNTAGT. V shed 5 bases and J shed 2 bases, with 9 bases lying between them. This CDR3 has 13 residues. As DNA, the CDR3 is TGTGCCAGCAGTTTGCAGGCCAACACTGAAGCTTTCTTT. Protein: CASSLQANTEAFF.

The chain links TRBV29-1 to TRBJ2-1; D is possibly TRBD1 (6 bases). The CDR3 covers 14 residues. V shed 3 bases and J shed 1 base, with 10 bases lying between them. In germline, CDR1 is SQVTM, CDR2 ANQGSEA. CDR3 sequence: CSVEGASSYNEQFF. CDR3 in DNA: TGCAGCGTTGAGGGGGCAAGTTCCTACAATGAGCAGTTCTTC.

The gene calls are TRBV5-1 and TRBJ2-6; 8 bases fit TRBD2. The germline V gene has CDR1 SGHRS and CDR2 YFSETQ. The CDR3 consists of 15 residues. V lost 7 bases, J lost 0 bases, and 3 bases stayed unmatched. The CDR3 loop reads CASAGGGSGANVLTF. Here the CDR3 DNA reads TGCGCCAGCGCGGGAGGTGGCTCTGGGGCCAACGTCCTGACTTTC.

This chain uses TRBV13 with TRBJ2-1, with D perhaps TRBD2 (6 bases). CDR1 and CDR2 from the germline V gene are PRHDT and FYEKMQ (reference sequence). This CDR3 has 15 amino acids. With 2 bases removed from V and 2 bases from J, the gap between germline ends came to 10 bases. The CDR3 is CASSLFGSPYNEQFF. The CDR3 region has the DNA TGTGCCAGCAGCTTATTCGGGAGCCCCTACAATGAGCAGTTCTTC.

The rearrangement links TRBV7-9 to TRBJ1-1; D is unresolved. The CDR3 is 11 amino acids. The ends were cut back, 1 base at V and 7 bases at J, with 4 bases in the middle. Germline values: CDR1 SEHNR, CDR2 FQNEAQ (reference sequence). The CDR3 region has the DNA TGTGCCAGCAGCTTAGAGCTTGAAGCTTTCTTT. Protein product: CASSLELEAFF.

The chain has TRBV10-3 and TRBJ1-1; D gene uncertain. Germline assignment: CDR1 ENHRY and CDR2 SYGVKD. The germline V and J ends were trimmed by 5 bases and 8 bases, with 18 bases remaining between them. This CDR3 comprises 14 residues. The CDR3 loop is CAISKISEEGEAFF. The CDR3 nucleotides are TGTGCCATCAGTAAAATATCGGAGGAGGGCGAAGCTTTCTTT.